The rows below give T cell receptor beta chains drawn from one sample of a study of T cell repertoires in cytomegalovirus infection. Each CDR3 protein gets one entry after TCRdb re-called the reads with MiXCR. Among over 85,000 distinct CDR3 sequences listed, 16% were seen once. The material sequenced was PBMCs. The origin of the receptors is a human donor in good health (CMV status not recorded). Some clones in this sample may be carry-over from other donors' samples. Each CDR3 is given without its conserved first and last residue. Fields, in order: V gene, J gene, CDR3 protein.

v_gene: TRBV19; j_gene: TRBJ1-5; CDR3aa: ASSPGHNQPQH
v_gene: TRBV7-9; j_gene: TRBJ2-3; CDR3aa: ASSLQDLDTQY
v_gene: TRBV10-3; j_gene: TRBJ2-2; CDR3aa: AISGLLGGGTGELF
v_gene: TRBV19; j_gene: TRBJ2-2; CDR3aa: ASSIPPAGGLTLGTGELF
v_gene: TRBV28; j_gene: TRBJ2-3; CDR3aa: ASSLSDRGRDTQY
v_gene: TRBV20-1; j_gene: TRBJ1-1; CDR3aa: SARDPTKEEAF
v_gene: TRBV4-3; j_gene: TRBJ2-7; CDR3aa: ASSQADSRSEQY
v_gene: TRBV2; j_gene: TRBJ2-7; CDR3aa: ASSTDSSYEQY
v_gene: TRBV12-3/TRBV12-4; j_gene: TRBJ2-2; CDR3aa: ASNGQGATGELF
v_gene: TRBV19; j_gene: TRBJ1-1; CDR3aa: ASETTGDMNTEAF
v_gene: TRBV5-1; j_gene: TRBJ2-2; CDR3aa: ASSFRPRIGELF
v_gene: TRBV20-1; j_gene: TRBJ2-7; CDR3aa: SARAYGPSSYEQY
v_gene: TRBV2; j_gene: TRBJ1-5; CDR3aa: ASSTPGQVPQTQH
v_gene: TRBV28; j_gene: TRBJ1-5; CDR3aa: ASSPPGFQPQH
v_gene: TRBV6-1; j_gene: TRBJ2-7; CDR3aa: ASSIDRVSSYEQY
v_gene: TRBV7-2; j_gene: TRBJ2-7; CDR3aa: ASSLGFGRGGPYEQY
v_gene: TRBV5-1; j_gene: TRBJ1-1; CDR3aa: ASSLIRSSGDAF
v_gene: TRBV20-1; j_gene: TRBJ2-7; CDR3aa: SARADTSYEQY
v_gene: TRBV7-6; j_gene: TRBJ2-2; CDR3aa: ASSLISTGELF
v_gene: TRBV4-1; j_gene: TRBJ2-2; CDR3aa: ASSQDAAAGELF
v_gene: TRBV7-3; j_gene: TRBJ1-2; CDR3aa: ASSLDRTAGGYT
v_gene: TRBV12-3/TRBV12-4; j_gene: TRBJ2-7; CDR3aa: ASSSDRARTYEQY
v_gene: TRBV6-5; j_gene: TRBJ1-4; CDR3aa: ASSPGGHGEKLF
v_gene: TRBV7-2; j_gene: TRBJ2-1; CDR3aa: ASSSTSYNEQF
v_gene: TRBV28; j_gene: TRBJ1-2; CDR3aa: ASSLLSLSPYGYT
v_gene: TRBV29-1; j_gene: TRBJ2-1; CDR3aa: SVTGTAIYNEQF
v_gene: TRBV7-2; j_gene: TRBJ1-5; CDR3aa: ASSPQGNQPQH
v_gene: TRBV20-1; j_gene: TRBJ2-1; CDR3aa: SARGISGLDTNEQF
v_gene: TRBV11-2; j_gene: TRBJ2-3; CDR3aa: ASSLDRGVADTQY
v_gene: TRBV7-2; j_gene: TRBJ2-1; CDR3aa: ASSTTPGGGYEQF
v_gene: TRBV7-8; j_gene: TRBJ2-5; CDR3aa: ASSSNQETQY
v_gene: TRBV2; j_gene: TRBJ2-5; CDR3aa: ASSGTPGGHQETQY
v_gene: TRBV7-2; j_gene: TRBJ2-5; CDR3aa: ASTRRQGETQY
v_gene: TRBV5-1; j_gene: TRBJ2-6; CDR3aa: ASRSTGANVLT
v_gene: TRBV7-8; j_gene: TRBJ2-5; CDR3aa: ASSLGNQETQY
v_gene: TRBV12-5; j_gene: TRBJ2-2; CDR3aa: ASGLVQSGNTGELF
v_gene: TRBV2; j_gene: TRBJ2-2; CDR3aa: ASRAGTFNTGELF
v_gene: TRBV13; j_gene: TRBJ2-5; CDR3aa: ASSFRDREWGTKETQY
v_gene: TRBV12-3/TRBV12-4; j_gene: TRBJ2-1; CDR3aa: ASSLRGGTYEQF
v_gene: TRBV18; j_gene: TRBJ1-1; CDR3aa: ASSPGPVANTEAF
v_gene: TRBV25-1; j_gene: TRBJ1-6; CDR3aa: ASSAYRTVEDSPLH
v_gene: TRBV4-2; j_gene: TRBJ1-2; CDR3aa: ASSPRGQGRSGYT
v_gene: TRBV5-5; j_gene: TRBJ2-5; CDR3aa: ASSRRGQQETQY
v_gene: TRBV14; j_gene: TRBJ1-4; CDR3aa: ASSKSQGNTNEKLF
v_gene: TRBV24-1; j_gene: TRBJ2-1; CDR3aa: ATSDVAANEQF
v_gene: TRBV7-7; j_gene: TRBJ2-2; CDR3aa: ASSLTVGTGELF
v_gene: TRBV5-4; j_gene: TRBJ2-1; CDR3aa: AMGDYNEQF
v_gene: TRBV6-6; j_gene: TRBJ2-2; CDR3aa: ASSLVVLGGELF
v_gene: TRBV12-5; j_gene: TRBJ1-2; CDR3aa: ASASSDYYGYT
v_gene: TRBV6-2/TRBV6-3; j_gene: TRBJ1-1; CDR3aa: ASSFTGAGTEAF
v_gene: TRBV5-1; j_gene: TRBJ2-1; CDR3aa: ASSLAGLSEQF
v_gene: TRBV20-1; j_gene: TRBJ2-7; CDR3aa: SARKVASGYEQY
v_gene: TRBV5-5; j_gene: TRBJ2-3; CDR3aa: ASSFVSGGGDTQY
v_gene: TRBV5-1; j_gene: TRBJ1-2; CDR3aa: ASSLGGAGTGYT
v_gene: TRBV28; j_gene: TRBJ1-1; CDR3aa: ASSAGTSNTEAF
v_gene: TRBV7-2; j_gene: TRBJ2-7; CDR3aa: ASSLPWASREQY
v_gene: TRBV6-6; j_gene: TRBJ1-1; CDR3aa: ASSRDEGEAF